These T cell receptor beta chains were read from a single sample in a study of T cells after somatic rescue of genetic block. Profiling relied on immunoSEQ multiplex PCR, and the TCRdb table lists in-frame clones only, not all of them. The sample records more than 70,000 clones, more than 80% being singletons. Sequencing used peripheral blood mononuclear cells (PBMCs). Every receptor here comes from a woman between 18 and 29 years old. Each CDR3 is given without its conserved first and last residue.

v_call	j_call	cdr3_aa
TRBV12-5	TRBJ2-7	ASGPHYEQY
TRBV6-5	TRBJ1-2	ASSSTELWGYT
TRBV27	TRBJ1-5	ASSLQGANQPQH
TRBV19	TRBJ1-1	ASPGQGSSSTEAF
TRBV11-3	TRBJ1-1	ASSSRAGNTEAF
TRBV29-1	TRBJ1-1	SVAKGPEGTEAF
TRBV6-5	TRBJ1-1	ASSPGRRGTEAF
TRBV2	TRBJ1-2	ASSGTTLDGYT
TRBV7-9	TRBJ1-3	ASRGGWNSGNTIY
TRBV28	TRBJ1-5	ASSLWGAGGNQPQH
TRBV6-4	TRBJ1-2	ASSVGLGPHYGYT
TRBV6-1	TRBJ2-1	ASKGGRGPNEQF
TRBV5-1	TRBJ2-3	ASSTSDTQY
TRBV7-8	TRBJ2-7	ASSLGGTGELNYEQY
TRBV2	TRBJ2-7	ASTQRQNLYEQY
TRBV10-3	TRBJ2-5	AISEGGRGQETQY
TRBV7-9	TRBJ1-3	ASSDPGQNSGNTIY
TRBV29-1	TRBJ2-7	SVEDLGTGYEQY
TRBV6-1	TRBJ2-7	ASSPTGFKGYEQY
TRBV30	TRBJ1-5	AWSRGGRGPQH
TRBV5-8	TRBJ1-5	ASSGRDNQPQH
TRBV5-4	TRBJ2-1	ASSLGPGGWRSSYNEQF
TRBV7-8	TRBJ2-7	ASVSGRARLVGEQY
TRBV5-1	TRBJ2-7	ASSLGFSGDSYEQY
TRBV11-2	TRBJ2-7	ASSLDRGTQQY
TRBV11-2	TRBJ1-1	ASRYLRGASGTEAF
TRBV19	TRBJ1-1	ASSPLGAGKAF
TRBV7-6	TRBJ1-2	ASSFGGPGYGYT
TRBV7-6	TRBJ1-4	ASSLARGRNEKLF
TRBV19	TRBJ1-1	ASTPGGGYTEAF
TRBV5-1	TRBJ1-1	ASSLSVGTEAF
TRBV7-3	TRBJ2-3	ASSGSGDTQY
TRBV27	TRBJ2-7	ASRPSALRSYEQY
TRBV11-3	TRBJ2-7	ASSLGQNPYEQY
TRBV18	TRBJ2-7	ASSPKGYEQY
TRBV28	TRBJ1-1	ASGTGGTEAF
TRBV27	TRBJ2-2	ASSLGDLGAGELF
TRBV6-5	TRBJ1-1	ASRGQGAEISAF
TRBV7-2	TRBJ1-2	ASSLVQGYGYT
TRBV30	TRBJ1-2	AWTAGYGYT
TRBV2	TRBJ1-1	ASRQYRAEAF
TRBV6-5	TRBJ1-5	ASSYSIWGNQPQH
TRBV2	TRBJ1-1	ASSEGWDVAF
TRBV7-9	TRBJ1-1	ASSSRTGGVSNTEAF
TRBV9	TRBJ1-2	ASSVTGSNYGYT
TRBV4-2	TRBJ2-2	ASSPGPEVAGELF
TRBV7-6	TRBJ1-1	ASSRGRNTEAF
TRBV5-1	TRBJ1-4	ASSPYTGSGEKLF
TRBV19	TRBJ2-7	ASSPWDSPYEQY
TRBV5-1	TRBJ2-3	ASTEGTDTQY
TRBV18	TRBJ2-7	ASSLTGVPYEQY
TRBV9	TRBJ2-5	ASSVGLGLETQY
TRBV28	TRBJ1-2	ASSFGRGGYGYT
TRBV14	TRBJ1-2	ASSLHSPQGGGGYT
TRBV19	TRBJ1-5	ASTRGQLNQPQH
TRBV19	TRBJ2-7	ASSSVLTTYEQY
TRBV4-3	TRBJ2-1	ASSQQRADYNEQF
TRBV5-1	.	ASNPSAAGMYEQY